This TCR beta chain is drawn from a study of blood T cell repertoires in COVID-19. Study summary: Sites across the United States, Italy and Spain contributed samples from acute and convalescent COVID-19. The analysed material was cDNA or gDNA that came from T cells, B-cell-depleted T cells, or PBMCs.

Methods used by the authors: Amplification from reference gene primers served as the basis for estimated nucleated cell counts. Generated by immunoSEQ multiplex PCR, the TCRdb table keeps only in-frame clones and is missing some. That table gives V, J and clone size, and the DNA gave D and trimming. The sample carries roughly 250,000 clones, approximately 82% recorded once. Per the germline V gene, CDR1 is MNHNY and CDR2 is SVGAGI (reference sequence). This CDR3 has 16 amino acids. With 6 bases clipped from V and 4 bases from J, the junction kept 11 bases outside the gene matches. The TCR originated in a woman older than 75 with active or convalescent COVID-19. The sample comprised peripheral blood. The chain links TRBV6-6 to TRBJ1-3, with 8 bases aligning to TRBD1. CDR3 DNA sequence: TGTGCCAGCAGCCGGGGACAGGCCCTGGACGGAAACACCATATATTTT. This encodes CASSRGQALDGNTIYF.